The 6 T cell receptor beta chains in this list originate from one sample, sequenced in a study of T cells in Graves' hyperthyroidism and ophthalmopathy. RNA transcripts served as the template for amplifying TCR beta CDR3 regions. Carried out on the TCR CDR3, a first-round RT-PCR used the HTBI primer set. TCRdb independently ran MiXCR on the multiplex PCR reads; one entry per CDR3 protein. The sample consists of more than 500,000 distinct CDR3 sequences, about 17% of them appearing once. The sample was blood. These receptors all come from a woman under 40 with Graves' hyperthyroidism.

V is TRBV12-3 or TRBV12-4 and J is TRBJ2-2, with D tentatively TRBD1 or TRBD2 (5 bases each). The CDR3 has 14 residues. Trimming shortened V by 3 bases and J by 7 bases, and 12 bases separated the two germline ends. The CDR3 sequence is CASSLRGRGGELFF. Here the CDR3 DNA reads TGTGCCAGCAGTTTGAGGGGAAGGGGCGGGGAGCTGTTTTTT.

The J gene is TRBJ2-1, the V gene TRBV19; TRBD2 is a possible D gene (6 bases). The CDR3 consists of 14 residues. In germline, CDR1 is LNHDA, CDR2 SQIVND (reference sequence). V lost 1 base and J lost 5, with 9 bases in between. The CDR3 DNA reads TGTGCCAGTAGTATAGTAACTAGCAACAATGAGCAGTTCTTC. It translates to CASSIVTSNNEQFF.

CDR3 sequence (DNA): TGTGCCAGCAGCATCGGACTAGCGGGTTACAATGAGCAGTACTTC. Protein: CASSIGLAGYNEQYF. V gene TRBV11-3 combines with J gene TRBJ2-1; TRBD2 aligns across 11 bases. TRBJ2-7 matches the DNA end more closely, so the J call is doubtful. This CDR3 is built from 15 residues. Germline CDR1 is SGHNT and CDR2 is YENEEA.

This clonotype has ten or more counts. The CDR3 DNA reads as TGTGCCAGCAGTTACAACTGGGTGTCAAATGAGCAGTTCTTC. As protein: CASSYNWVSNEQFF. The V call is TRBV6-6, the J call TRBJ2-1; D gene unclear. Germline V gene sequence: CDR1 MNHNY, CDR2 SVGAGI (reference sequence). The CDR3 spans 14 residues. Between the trimmed V and J ends, which lost 2 bases and 7 bases, there was a span of 12 bases.

A note on this clonotype: Likely a read error: the CDR3 ends without its conserved phenylalanine or tryptophan. J is TRBJ2-2 and V is TRBV12-3 or TRBV12-4, with 8 bases aligning to TRBD2. The CDR3 loop spans 15 amino acids. V gave up 6 bases and J gave up 5 bases; unmatched junction bases: 8. The CDR3 nucleotides are TGTGCCAGCAGCCTAGCGGGCGGTGGAACCGGGGAGCTGTTTCTT. This encodes CASSLAGGGTGELFL.

This clonotype appeared a few times. This chain links TRBV11-2 with TRBJ2-3, with D tentatively TRBD2 (5 bases). Germline V lookup: CDR1 SGHAT, CDR2 FQNNGV. Trimming pared 0 bases from V and 1 base from J, leaving 8 bases between. The length of the CDR3 is 15 residues. The CDR3 loop is CASSLDHGGTDTQYF. The CDR3 coding sequence is TGTGCCAGCAGCTTAGATCACGGGGGCACAGATACGCAGTATTTT.